A single sample gave rise to the 17 T cell receptor beta chains below, sequenced in a study of shared clonotypes between healthy human individuals. Profiling relied on immunoSEQ multiplex PCR, and the TCRdb table lists in-frame clones only, not all of them. The table lists roughly 2 million clones, approximately 96% of them singletons, with around 0.13% in the top ten. The sample was naive CD4+ T cells sorted from blood. Documented subset: CD45RA+ positively selected. These receptors came from a man aged 18 to 30 in good health.

The rearrangement links TRBV10-3 to TRBJ1-2; D ambiguous. Germline CDR1 and CDR2: ENHRY and SYGVKD. There are 11 residues in the CDR3. V was trimmed by 6 bases and J by 6 bases, leaving 8 bases between them. The CDR3 loop reads CAIRENDGYTF. Written as DNA, the CDR3 is TGTGCCATCAGGGAAAATGATGGCTACACCTTC.

The chain has TRBV7-8 and TRBJ2-3; 12 nucleotides align to TRBD2. The germline V gene encodes CDR1 SGHVS and CDR2 FQNEAQ. V lost 4 bases, J lost 9 bases, and 11 bases stayed unmatched. There are 16 residues in the CDR3. Here the CDR3 DNA reads TGTGCCAGCAGCTACAGGACTAGCGGGGTCTCCAGAACGCAGTATTTT. Translated: CASSYRTSGVSRTQYF. The full variable domain, rest sourced from reference TRBV7-8 and TRBJ2-3, is GAGVSQSPRYKVAKRGQDVALRCDPISGHVSLFWYQQALGQGPEFLTYFQNEAQLDKSGLPSDRFFAERPEGSVSTLKIQRTQQEDSAVYLCASSYRTSGVSRTQYFGPGTRLTVL.

The chain is built from TRBV10-3 and TRBJ1-2; the D gene is possibly TRBD1 (6 bases). CDR3 length equals 14 residues. The germline V and J ends were trimmed by 3 bases and 0 bases, with 8 bases remaining between them. Germline lookup yields CDR1 ENHRY and CDR2 SYGVKD. CDR3 in DNA: TGTGCCATCAGTGAACAGGGTCCTAACTATGGCTACACCTTC. Protein: CAISEQGPNYGYTF.

The chain uses TRBV4-2 and TRBJ1-2; D is undetermined. V was trimmed by 0 bases and J by 0 bases, leaving 8 bases between them. CDR1 and CDR2 from the germline V gene are LGHNA and YNFKEQ. This CDR3 region has 15 residues. CDR3 loop: CASSQDRASNYGYTF. The CDR3 nucleotides read TGTGCCAGCAGCCAAGATCGGGCTTCTAACTATGGCTACACCTTC.

As to this clone: Distinct nucleotide sequences in the sample also encode this CDR3. The V and J genes are TRBV5-1 and TRBJ2-7; the match to TRBD1 covers 7 bases. Germline values: CDR1 SGHRS, CDR2 YFSETQ. J lost 3 bases, V lost 0 bases, and 3 bases had no gene match. The CDR3 is made up of 14 amino acids. The CDR3 sequence is CASSLDRGRYEQYF. The CDR3 nucleotides read TGCGCCAGCAGCTTGGACAGGGGTCGCTACGAGCAGTACTTC.

CDR3 in DNA: TGTGCCAGCAGTGCCCAGGGGGCGGTTGGTGCTGAAGCTTTCTTT. This codes for CASSAQGAVGAEAFF. The chain carries TRBV2 and TRBJ1-1; 8 bases align to TRBD1. Germline-derived CDR1 and CDR2 are SNHLY and FYNNEI. The ends lost 4 bases at V and 6 bases at J; junction bases unmatched: 10. The CDR3 covers 15 residues. Together with reference TRBV2 and TRBJ1-1, the CDR3 gives the full variable domain: EPEVTQTPSHQVTQMGQEVILRCVPISNHLYFYWYRQILGQKVEFLVSFYNNEISEKSEIFDDQFSVERPDGSNFTLKIRSTKLEDSAMYFCASSAQGAVGAEAFFGQGTRLTVV.

The chain carries TRBV11-2 and TRBJ2-1; the match to TRBD2 covers 12 bases. V lost 6 bases, J lost 10 bases, and 13 bases stayed unmatched. The CDR3 is 16 residues long. Germline CDR1 and CDR2: SGHAT and FQNNGV. CDR3 coding DNA: TGTGCCAGCAGACTGAGGACTAGCGGGATCTCAGGCGAGCAGTTCTTC. Its translation is CASRLRTSGISGEQFF.

The genes are TRBV18 and TRBJ1-1; 11 bases are a match to TRBD1. V trimming: 7 bases; J trimming: 3 bases; junction bases outside the gene matches: 1. The germline V gene has CDR1 KGHSH and CDR2 LQKENI. This CDR3 has 13 amino acids. The CDR3 sequence: CASLGQGDTEAFF. As DNA, the CDR3 is TGTGCCAGCTTGGGACAGGGGGACACTGAAGCTTTCTTT.

The V gene is TRBV27, the J gene TRBJ1-2; no clear D gene. Germline values: CDR1 MNHEY, CDR2 SMNVEV (reference sequence). The V gene lost 3 bases and the J gene lost 3 bases, with 11 bases spanning the gap. This CDR3 is 14 amino acids long. The DNA for the CDR3 is TGTGCCAGCAGTTTCCGGGGAAAGTACTATGGCTACACCTTC. This encodes CASSFRGKYYGYTF.

Comments on this clone: Other DNA sequences in this sample translate to the same CDR3. The chain combines TRBV7-9 with TRBJ1-3; no reliable D call. Germline CDR1 reads SEHNR; CDR2 reads FQNEAQ (reference sequence). This CDR3 spans 12 amino acids. V shed 1 base and J shed 3 bases, with 1 base lying between them. The CDR3 DNA follows: TGTGCCAGCAGCTTAGTTGGAAACACCATATATTTT. It yields the protein CASSLVGNTIYF.

The chain uses TRBV6-5 and TRBJ1-2; D ambiguous. Per germline, CDR1 MNHEY and CDR2 SVGAGI. Trimming took off 7 bases at V and 7 bases at J, with 13 bases between the two ends. This CDR3 is 12 amino acids long. The CDR3 sequence: CASMVAGGGYTF. In DNA form, the CDR3 reads TGTGCCAGCATGGTGGCAGGTGGTGGCTACACCTTC.

CDR3 sequence: CASSVQTGVNGYTF. The CDR3 nucleotides read TGTGCCAGTAGCGTACAGACAGGAGTGAATGGCTACACCTTC. V and J are TRBV19 and TRBJ1-2, with D maybe TRBD1 (6 bases). This CDR3 is built from 14 residues. The germline V and J ends were trimmed by 6 bases and 6 bases, with 17 bases remaining between them. Germline V gene lookup returns CDR1 LNHDA and CDR2 SQIVND (reference sequence).

This chain links TRBV10-3 with TRBJ1-1; D remains ambiguous. In germline, CDR1 is ENHRY, CDR2 SYGVKD. There are 13 residues in the CDR3. V lost 5 bases to trimming and J lost 3 bases, with 10 bases between them. The CDR3 loop is CAISNTVDTEAFF. CDR3 DNA sequence: TGTGCCATCAGTAACACAGTGGACACTGAAGCTTTCTTT.

This chain links TRBV4-3 with TRBJ2-1, with 12 bases matching TRBD2. The germline gives CDR1 LGHNA, CDR2 YSLEER. Trimming at V came to 1 base and at J to 9 bases, leaving 10 bases not matched to a gene. The CDR3 has 17 amino acids. DNA for the CDR3: TGCGCCAGCAGCCAAGTGAGGCTAGCGGGAGGGGCCGGTGAGCAGTTCTTC. Translating it yields CASSQVRLAGGAGEQFF.

The J gene is TRBJ2-7, the V gene TRBV6-5; TRBD2 might be the D (5 bases). The CDR3 spans 12 residues. Deletions cut 5 bases from V and 5 bases from J, with 10 bases between. Germline V gives CDR1 MNHEY, CDR2 SVGAGI. Here the CDR3 reads CASSTGVNEQYF. The CDR3 DNA reads as TGTGCCAGCAGTACCGGGGTTAACGAGCAGTACTTC.

This clone has just one count. This chain uses TRBV30 with TRBJ1-2; no clear D gene. The V gene's germline CDR1 is GTSNPN and CDR2 SVGIG (reference sequence). V was cut by 2 bases and J by 1 base, with 11 bases left in between. The CDR3 is made up of 14 amino acids. The CDR3 spells CAWSLRRLNYGYTF. CDR3 in DNA: TGTGCCTGGAGTCTCCGACGGCTTAACTATGGCTACACCTTC.

The genes are TRBV5-1 and TRBJ2-5; 11 nucleotides match TRBD2. Per germline, CDR1 SGHRS and CDR2 YFSETQ. Trimming cost V 0 bases and J 4 bases; bases outside gene matches: 2. The CDR3 contains 15 residues. The CDR3 protein is CASSLVTSGGETQYF. The CDR3 nucleotides are TGCGCCAGCAGCTTGGTCACTAGCGGGGGAGAGACCCAGTACTTC.